The 19 T cell receptor beta chains given below trace back to one sample, sequenced in a study of tumor and adjacent non-tumor tissue in lung cancer. The library came from three nested PCR rounds adapted from ARM-PCR protocols. TCRdb used MiXCR to reprocess the multiplex PCR reads, holding one entry per CDR3 protein. The repertoire consists of fewer than 75,000 distinct CDR3 sequences, with approximately 73% occurring once and the leading ten covering around 43%. The template was RNA from unsorted bulk tissue. This non-tumor lung sample came from over 3 cm beyond the tumor edge. The material sequenced was distant non-tumor lung tissue. The receptors originated from a man aged 55 to 70 with non-small cell lung cancer.

The chain couples TRBV6-4 to TRBJ1-1; tentative D call: TRBD1 (6 bases). The CDR3 consists of 15 residues. The V and J ends lost 7 bases and 11 bases respectively, with 26 bases between them. From germline, CDR1 is MRHNA and CDR2 SNTAGT. The DNA for the CDR3 is TGTGCCAGCAAAAACGAGGACAGCATGAACAATGAGGCTTTCTTT. Amino acid sequence: CASKNEDSMNNEAFF.

A remark on this clonotype: This CDR3 is missing its conserved last phenylalanine or tryptophan, likely due to a read error. The rearrangement uses TRBV6-5 and TRBJ2-7; D may be TRBD1 (6 bases). Germline CDR1 and CDR2: MNHEY and SVGAGI. The CDR3 has 14 amino acids. For the CDR3, the DNA is TGTGCCAGCAGTCCGACAGGACTCTCCTACAAGCAGTACCTC. It translates to CASSPTGLSYKQYL.

This clonotype was picked up a small number of times. A much larger clone sits a single nucleotide away, making a read error possible. The V and J genes are TRBV11-3 and TRBJ2-1; TRBD2 matches 9 bases. The CDR3 is 16 residues long. V lost 11 bases to trimming and J lost 2 bases; unmatched junction nucleotides: 13. Per the germline V gene, CDR1 is SGHNT and CDR2 is YENEEA. The CDR3 spells CAGNSVTSGTYNEQFF. As DNA, the CDR3 is TGTGCCGGCAACTCCGTGACTAGCGGTACCTACAATGAGCAGTTCTTC.

Comment on this clonotype: In this CDR3 the conserved last residue, phenylalanine or tryptophan, is missing, so a read error is likely. The DNA is omitted, as the CDR3 cannot be located on it reliably, and the CDR3 follows TCRdb's listing. The rearrangement uses TRBV29-1 and TRBJ2-7; whether TRBD1, the table's D call, matches the DNA was not checked. In germline, CDR1 is SQVTM, CDR2 ANQGSEA. The CDR3 is 14 residues long, counting both termini. The CDR3 protein is CSVIDRDRGNEQYY.

This clonotype was counted only a few times. This may be a read error: a much more frequent sequence differs by one nucleotide. V and J are TRBV5-6 and TRBJ2-3; D possibly uses TRBD1 or TRBD2 (6 bases each). The CDR3 extends over 14 amino acids. Germline V CDR1 and CDR2: SGHDT, YYEEEE. CDR3 sequence (DNA): TGTGTCAGCTTCGACGGGGGCCGCACAGATACGCAGTATTTT. Residues: CVSFDGGRTDTQYF.

Worth noting for this clonotype: Possible read error: a much larger clone is one base away. This CDR3 reads CASSSRQTFNTEDFF. The CDR3 bases are TGCGCCAGCAGCTCCAGACAGACATTTAACACTGAAGATTTCTTT. V is TRBV5-1 and J is TRBJ1-1; D might be TRBD1 (5 bases). CDR1 is SGHRS and CDR2 is YFSETQ in the germline V gene. The CDR3 totals 15 residues.

With respect to this clonotype: The junction differs from germline at one of its ends, possibly a read error. The V and J genes are TRBV10-3 and TRBJ2-1; D is unresolved. There are 13 residues in the CDR3. Per germline, CDR1 ENHRY and CDR2 SYGVKD. CDR3: CAISEPPGSEPFF. The CDR3 nucleotides read TGTGCCATCAGTGAGCCCCCGGGTAGTGAGCCGTTCTTC.

This clonotype was recorded a few times. The chain has TRBV15 and TRBJ2-7; a possible D gene is TRBD2 (5 bases). Trimming took off 9 bases at V and 0 bases at J, with 12 bases between the two ends. CDR3 length: 13 amino acids. Germline V lookup: CDR1 LNHNV, CDR2 YYDKDF (reference sequence). The CDR3 nucleotides read TGTGCCACGGGAGACTCCCTCTCCTACGAGCAGTACTTC. This codes for CATGDSLSYEQYF.

With respect to this clonotype: Germline is not matched at one junction end, which may reflect a read error. The chain couples TRBV6-1 to TRBJ2-1; tentatively, D is TRBD1 (5 bases). Germline V CDR1 and CDR2: MNHNS, SASEGT. This CDR3 is built from 13 residues. In DNA, the CDR3 is TGTGCCAGCAACACGACAGAGTACAGTGAGCAGTTCTTC. Amino acid sequence: CASNTTEYSEQFF.

Worth noting for this clonotype: In this CDR3 the conserved last residue, phenylalanine or tryptophan, is missing, so a read error is likely. This chain joins TRBV28 and TRBJ1-2; a possible D gene is TRBD1 (5 bases). The ends were cut back, 2 bases at V and 8 bases at J, with 21 bases in the middle. This CDR3 spans 16 amino acids. Germline V lookup: CDR1 MDHEN, CDR2 SYDVKM. The CDR3 loop reads CASSLTSTEKKVGYTC. The DNA of the CDR3 is TGTGCCAGCAGTTTAACGTCGACAGAGAAGAAGGTAGGCTACACCTGC.

As for this clonotype: The conserved phenylalanine or tryptophan is not found at the CDR3 terminus, so this likely reflects a read error. The chain recombines TRBV11-3 with TRBJ2-1; TRBD2 is a possible D gene (5 bases). This CDR3 comprises 15 residues. Trimming removed 8 bases at V and 0 bases at J, with 14 bases between. Germline loops: CDR1 SGHNT, CDR2 YENEEA. CDR3 in amino acids: CASRHSGSSYNEQFL. DNA for the CDR3: TGTGCCAGCCGCCACAGCGGCAGCTCCTACAATGAGCAGTTCTTA.

The chain is built from TRBV6-5 and TRBJ2-2; D not resolved. Per germline, CDR1 MNHEY and CDR2 SVGAGI. Trimming left V 6 bases short and J 5 bases short, with 10 bases between. The CDR3 spans 13 residues. CDR3 sequence (DNA): TGTGCCAGCAGCCCAGGTGGAACCGGGGAGCTGTTTTTT. It translates to CASSPGGTGELFF.

This clonotype turned up a few times. A much larger clone differs from this one at a single base, so this may be a read error. This chain joins TRBV10-3 and TRBJ2-1, with a weak D call TRBD2 (6 bases). Germline V CDR1 and CDR2: ENHRY, SYGVKD. This CDR3 comprises 12 residues. In nucleotides, the CDR3 is TGTGCCGCGGCTAGCGCTTACAGTGAGCAGTTCTTC. Translation: CAAASAYSEQFF.

Ten or more counts support this clonotype. The V gene is TRBV7-2, the J gene TRBJ2-5; D is ambiguous. This CDR3 comprises 14 residues. Trimming left V 5 bases short and J 1 base short, with 11 bases between. The germline gives CDR1 SGHTA, CDR2 FQGNSA. CDR3 nucleotides: TGTGCCAGCAGCATTTCTTCGGCCCAAGAGACCCAGTACTTC. It yields the protein CASSISSAQETQYF.

This clonotype has a count of ten or more. The gene calls are TRBV20-1 and TRBJ2-1; 7 nucleotides agree with TRBD2. After removal of 6 bases from V and 10 bases from J, the junction contained 15 bases not matched to a gene. The CDR3 covers 14 residues. Per germline, CDR1 DFQATT and CDR2 SNEGSKA (reference sequence). The CDR3 sequence is CSALAVLPVTEQFF. In DNA, the CDR3 is TGCAGTGCCCTAGCGGTCCTCCCTGTGACGGAGCAGTTCTTC.

This clonotype turned up a few times. The rearrangement joins TRBV30 to TRBJ2-1; 7 nucleotides match TRBD2. Losses at the gene ends were 3 bases for V and 12 bases for J; bases not matched to a gene: 17. Germline CDR1 and CDR2: GTSNPN and SVGIG (reference sequence). The CDR3 runs 15 residues. The CDR3 here is CAWSSSMASGAGQFF. The CDR3 nucleotides are TGTGCCTGGAGCTCCTCGATGGCTAGCGGCGCGGGGCAGTTCTTC.

Turning to this clonotype: Because the CDR3 is missing its conserved closing phenylalanine or tryptophan, this is likely a read error. The V and J genes are TRBV6-5 and TRBJ2-5, with D unclear. The CDR3 length is 11 residues. Germline CDR1 and CDR2: MNHEY and SVGAGI. The CDR3, as DNA: TGTGCCTGCAGAGACACGTTGGCCCAGTACTAT. This encodes CACRDTLAQYY.

The chain links TRBV27 to TRBJ1-5, with D tentatively TRBD1 (5 bases). The germline V gene has CDR1 MNHEY and CDR2 SMNVEV (reference sequence). The V gene lost 8 bases and the J gene lost 2 bases, with 13 bases spanning the gap. This CDR3 region has 14 residues. CDR3 bases: TGTGCCAGCGGTCCGGCACAGGGCAATCAGCCCCAGCATTTT. The encoded protein is CASGPAQGNQPQHF.

This clonotype was seen once. One junction end disagrees with the germline gene, perhaps due to a read error. V usage is TRBV29-1 and J usage is TRBJ2-1; no clear D. The length of the CDR3 is 13 residues. In germline, CDR1 is SQVTM, CDR2 ANQGSEA. The CDR3 loop is CSVDSQANIELFF. The CDR3 DNA reads as TGCAGCGTTGATTCGCAGGCCAACATTGAGCTGTTCTTC.